The rows below give T cell receptor beta chains drawn from one sample of a study of cytomegalovirus exposure and HLA in healthy donors. Data came from immunoSEQ multiplex PCR; TCRdb stores just in-frame clones and leaves some out. The repertoire shows 130,000 or so clones; the top ten hold under 2%. Sequencing was done on a sample of PBMCs. All receptors derive from a woman in her forties in good health and CMV-seronegative. The conserved cysteine and the conserved F or W are not part of the CDR3 here.

>TRBV11-2
ASSALSRGGYGYT
>TRBV11-2
ASSLGGANYGYT
>TRBV5-5
ASSWGTSGSTDTQY
>TRBV9
ASSVAGGGANTGELF
>TRBV28
ASSMPGTGGDNEQF
>TRBV5-4
ASSSYSYPYNEQF
>TRBV19
ASSRQGRDTEAF
>TRBV7-2
ASSLKGANTIY
>TRBV18
ASSPISRGGAEAF
>TRBV5-1
ASSLTENTEAF
>TRBV29-1
SVEGRGNTGELF
>TRBV5-4
ASSLIFLEQGGSGYT
>TRBV7-8
ASSLASLTSDTQY
>TRBV19
AGREDRVAGELF
>TRBV27
ASSLSRGASTGELF
>TRBV27
ASSLAGGRSETQY
>TRBV11-3
ASSSGTSGGVNEQF
>TRBV10-3
AISERGGSTEAF
>TRBV4-1
ASSHPGQVSGYGYT
>TRBV25-1
ASSDRVLSYNEQF
>TRBV5-6
ASSLATRLYNEQF